This T cell receptor beta chain was identified in a study of Graves' ophthalmopathy and Graves' hyperthyroidism. The PBMCs used were ones drawn from approximately 10 ml of fresh peripheral blood. Amplification from RNA transcripts yielded the TCR beta CDR3 regions. HTBI primers primed a first-round RT-PCR, and a second-round multiplex PCR followed. TCRdb reprocessed the multiplex PCR reads with MiXCR, giving one entry per CDR3 protein. The table lists under 400,000 distinct CDR3 sequences, 17% of them singletons, with about 12% in the top ten. Germline CDR1 is MNHNS and CDR2 is SASEGT. This CDR3 is 13 amino acids long. V gave up 8 bases and J gave up 0 bases, with 10 bases separating them.

The chain employs TRBV6-1 and TRBJ1-1; D gene ambiguous. The clonotype comes from an adult man with Graves' ophthalmopathy. The source material was peripheral blood. The CDR3, as DNA: TGTGCCAGCGAAGCCCTGATGAACACTGAAGCTTTCTTT. Its translation: CASEALMNTEAFF.